Following are 21 T cell receptor beta chains from one sample sequenced in a study of blood T cells in healthy people across ages. Then a second PCR, running about 7 to 11 cycles, was carried out with a sample-barcoded 5' primer and a J-beta primer mix. MiXCR, applied by TCRdb to the 5' RACE reads, yields one record per CDR3 protein. Among over 700,000 distinct CDR3 sequences listed, 50% to 65% were seen once. The sample comprised blood. These receptors were obtained from a man at least 80 years old in good health.

V is TRBV15 and J is TRBJ1-1; D might be TRBD1 (5 bases). The CDR3 consists of 15 residues. V was trimmed by 4 bases and J by 1 base, leaving 13 bases between them. Germline loops: CDR1 LNHNV, CDR2 YYDKDF (reference sequence). CDR3 DNA: TGTGCCACCAGCACAATGGATGGGGGGAACACTGAAGCTTTCTTT. Translated, it gives CATSTMDGGNTEAFF. Combining the CDR3 with reference TRBV15 and TRBJ1-1 gives the whole variable domain DAMVIQNPRYQVTQFGKPVTLSCSQTLNHNVMYWYQQKSSQAPKLLFHYYDKDFNNEADTPDNFQSRRPNTSFCFLDIRSPGLGDTAMYLCATSTMDGGNTEAFFGQGTRLTVV.

This clonotype has a handful of counts. The chain recombines TRBV29-1 with TRBJ2-1; 14 bases match TRBD2. V trimming: 2 bases; J trimming: 4 bases; junction bases outside the gene matches: 13. The CDR3 totals 19 residues. Germline-derived CDR1 and CDR2 are SQVTM and ANQGSEA. CDR3 sequence: CSVEWARLAGGPYYNEQFF. CDR3 DNA sequence: TGCAGCGTTGAATGGGCGAGACTAGCGGGAGGGCCCTATTACAATGAGCAGTTCTTC.

This chain uses TRBV3-1 with TRBJ1-6; 7 positions match TRBD1. The CDR3 loop spans 15 amino acids. J gave up 5 bases and V 1 base, and 2 bases lay outside the gene matches. Germline-derived CDR1 and CDR2 are LGHDT and YNNKEL (reference sequence). This chain's CDR3 is CASSQGQGHNSPLHF. As DNA, the CDR3 is TGTGCCAGCAGCCAAGGACAGGGACATAATTCACCCCTCCACTTT.

CDR3 DNA sequence: TGTGCCAGCACCCGGGACAGGGGGACGCAGTATTTT. The encoded protein is CASTRDRGTQYF. This chain uses TRBV7-2 with TRBJ2-3, with 11 nucleotides matching TRBD1. V lost 7 bases to trimming and J lost 9 bases; unmatched junction nucleotides: 3. Germline loops: CDR1 SGHTA, CDR2 FQGNSA. CDR3 size: 12 residues.

The chain links TRBV7-2 to TRBJ1-1, with TRBD1 matching 7 bases. The CDR3 is made up of 12 amino acids. After removal of 0 bases from V and 8 bases from J, the junction contained 0 bases not matched to a gene. Germline CDR1 is SGHTA and CDR2 is FQGNSA. CDR3 DNA: TGTGCCAGCAGCTTAGCGGACAGGGAAGCTTTCTTT. It is translated as CASSLADREAFF.

This rearrangement joins TRBV5-1 to TRBJ2-3; 11 nucleotides match TRBD2. This CDR3 has 18 residues. Germline V gives CDR1 SGHRS, CDR2 YFSETQ. With V trimmed by 3 bases and J by 2 bases, 11 bases remained unmatched. The CDR3 bases are TGCGCCAGCAGCTCCCACCCCACTAGCGGGGGATTCACAGATACGCAGTATTTT. Its translation is CASSSHPTSGGFTDTQYF.

The chain joins TRBV29-1 to TRBJ2-5, with 11 bases lining up with TRBD2. V dropped 8 bases and J dropped 5; count of bases not matched to a gene: 4. The CDR3 has 12 residues. Germline V gene sequence: CDR1 SQVTM, CDR2 ANQGSEA. The CDR3: CSLLAGDETQYF. The CDR3 nucleotides read TGCAGCTTACTAGCGGGAGACGAGACCCAGTACTTC.

In regard to this clonotype: A read error may account for a junction end that differs from germline. This rearrangement joins TRBV29-1 to TRBJ2-3; possibly TRBD2 for D (6 bases). The CDR3 is 14 residues long. The germline CDR1 and CDR2 sequences are SQVTM and ANQGSEA. CDR3 region: CGVLGGTGGDTQYF. CDR3 in DNA: TGCGGCGTTCTCGGCGGAACCGGGGGAGATACGCAGTATTTT.

The chain combines TRBV24-1 with TRBJ2-1; 7 nucleotides match TRBD2. V trimming: 4 bases; J trimming: 7 bases; junction bases outside the gene matches: 12. Looked up from germline, CDR1 is KGHDR and CDR2 is SFDVKD. This CDR3 is 16 amino acids long. Here the CDR3 reads CATSDPGSGIENEQFF. For the CDR3, the DNA is TGTGCCACCAGTGACCCCGGGAGCGGGATCGAGAATGAGCAGTTCTTC.

The J gene is TRBJ2-3, the V gene TRBV21-1; TRBD1, the table's D call, was not compared with the DNA. TRBV21-1 is assigned pseudogene status. The CDR3 runs 15 residues. The DNA for the CDR3 is TGTGCCAGCCCAAAAAAGGAGGCGGAGCACAGATACGCGTATTTT. It codes for CASPKKEAEHRYAYF.

This chain links TRBV20-1 with TRBJ2-1, with D possibly matching TRBD1 (5 bases). The CDR3 has 13 amino acids. The V gene lost 0 bases and the J gene lost 12 bases, with 15 bases spanning the gap. Germline-derived CDR1 and CDR2 are DFQATT and SNEGSKA (reference sequence). In nucleotides, the CDR3 is TGCAGTGCTAGAGATTCCAGGGAAATAGGGCAGTTCTTC. Encoded protein: CSARDSREIGQFF.

This chain connects TRBV29-1 to TRBJ2-2; D not certain. V was clipped by 4 bases and J by 0 bases, with 6 bases between them. This CDR3 is 13 amino acids long. From germline, CDR1 is SQVTM and CDR2 ANQGSEA. The CDR3 sequence is CSVVNTNTGELFF. DNA of the CDR3: TGCAGCGTTGTCAATACGAACACCGGGGAGCTGTTTTTT.

The chain recombines TRBV20-1 with TRBJ2-3; possible D gene TRBD2, 5 bases. This CDR3 has 15 amino acids. Germline V lookup: CDR1 DFQATT, CDR2 SNEGSKA (reference sequence). Trimming took off 0 bases at V and 0 bases at J, with 10 bases between the two ends. This chain's CDR3 is CSARDESGSTDTQYF. CDR3 nucleotides: TGCAGTGCTAGAGATGAATCGGGGAGCACAGATACGCAGTATTTT.

The chain joins TRBV21-1 to TRBJ2-7; no DNA check was done on the table's D call, TRBD2. TRBV21-1 is marked as a pseudogene. The CDR3 covers 13 residues. The CDR3 coding sequence is TGTGCCCTCCAGGCGGGAGGAGGGTTTGAGCAGTACTTC. It is translated as CALQAGGGFEQYF.

This clonotype was counted a few times. J is TRBJ2-5 and V is TRBV7-2; 9 bases are shared with TRBD2. After removal of 1 base from V and 1 base from J, the junction contained 4 bases not matched to a gene. CDR3 length equals 16 residues. Per germline, CDR1 SGHTA and CDR2 FQGNSA. The CDR3 DNA sequence: TGTGCCAGCAGCTTAGTCGGCGGGAGGGGCCAAGAGACCCAGTACTTC. It yields the protein CASSLVGGRGQETQYF.

This clonotype is a singleton in its sample. The gene calls are TRBV7-8 and TRBJ2-3, with unresolved D. Trimming took off 5 bases at V and 14 bases at J, with 20 bases between the two ends. This CDR3 comprises 13 residues. Germline V gives CDR1 SGHVS, CDR2 FQNEAQ. CDR3 amino acids: CASSPRVGRYAYF. The CDR3 DNA reads TGTGCCAGCAGCCCGAGAGTTGGAAGATACGCGTATTTT.

Many counts were recorded for this clonotype. The rearrangement joins TRBV4-2 to TRBJ2-5, with D unclear. V dropped 0 bases and J dropped 1 base, with 3 bases sitting between them. Germline V CDR1 and CDR2: LGHNA, YNFKEQ. This CDR3 comprises 13 residues. The CDR3 DNA reads as TGTGCCAGCAGCCAAGACAGCCAAGAGACCCAGTACTTC. Its translation: CASSQDSQETQYF.

This chain links TRBV10-3 with TRBJ2-1; 14 nucleotides align to TRBD2. Germline CDR1 ENHRY, CDR2 SYGVKD. After removal of 4 bases from V and 6 bases from J, the junction contained 5 bases not matched to a gene. CDR3 length: 16 residues. CDR3 in amino acids: CAISGPGTSGSNEQFF. CDR3 bases: TGTGCCATCAGTGGGCCCGGGACTAGCGGGAGCAATGAGCAGTTCTTC.

V gene TRBV29-1 combines with J gene TRBJ2-4; D gene ambiguous. The CDR3 contains 14 residues. Trimming removed 4 bases from V and 0 bases from J, with 10 bases in between. The germline CDR1 and CDR2 sequences are SQVTM and ANQGSEA. CDR3 loop: CSVAPALAKNIQYF. CDR3 sequence (DNA): TGCAGCGTTGCCCCCGCCCTAGCCAAAAACATTCAGTACTTC.

The chain employs TRBV27 and TRBJ2-7; the D gene is possibly TRBD2 (5 bases). The germline gives CDR1 MNHEY, CDR2 SMNVEV (reference sequence). Trimming stripped 5 bases from V and 2 bases from J, with 13 bases between. There are 14 residues in the CDR3. The CDR3 DNA follows: TGTGCCAGCAGTCCGTCTAGCAGGCCCTACGAGCAGTACTTC. As protein: CASSPSSRPYEQYF.

This clonotype was seen only once. The chain employs TRBV3-1 and TRBJ1-2; 10 bases line up with TRBD1. CDR1 and CDR2 (germline): LGHDT, YNNKEL (reference sequence). V lost 5 bases to trimming and J lost 4 bases; unmatched junction nucleotides: 7. CDR3 length: 15 residues. The CDR3 region has the DNA TGTGCCAGCAGCGCCGGGACAGGGGACTTCTATGGCTACACCTTC. It codes for CASSAGTGDFYGYTF.